The 20 T cell receptor beta chains below come from one sample, sequenced in a study of cytomegalovirus exposure and HLA in healthy donors. Repertoires were generated with immunoSEQ multiplex PCR, while TCRdb's copy carries only in-frame clones and drops some. Of approximately 54,000 clones in the sample, more than 70% were seen once. The sequenced material came from PBMCs. The receptors come from a woman aged 18-29 years in good health and CMV-seropositive.

The chain employs TRBV28 and TRBJ1-1, with D possibly being TRBD1 (5 bases). The CDR3 runs 14 residues. Per the germline V gene, CDR1 is MDHEN and CDR2 is SYDVKM. Between the trimmed V and J ends, which lost 7 bases and 4 bases, there was a span of 16 bases. CDR3 in DNA: TGTGCCAGCACAACCCCAGGGAGGAGCACTGAAGCTTTCTTT. The encoded protein is CASTTPGRSTEAFF.

This chain connects TRBV7-9 to TRBJ1-4, with D uncertain. Trimming stripped 2 bases from V and 2 bases from J, with 9 bases between. This CDR3 region has 15 residues. Germline V gene lookup returns CDR1 SEHNR and CDR2 FQNEAQ (reference sequence). This CDR3 reads CASSLTGNTNEKLFF. CDR3 sequence (DNA): TGTGCCAGCAGCTTAACCGGGAATACTAATGAAAAACTGTTTTTT.

The rearrangement links TRBV20-1 to TRBJ2-5; D is unresolved. Germline loops: CDR1 DFQATT, CDR2 SNEGSKA (reference sequence). The CDR3 is 11 amino acids. V was clipped by 6 bases and J by 5 bases, with 10 bases between them. CDR3 in amino acids: CSAEKRETQYF. Here the CDR3 DNA reads TGCAGTGCGGAGAAACGGGAGACCCAGTACTTC.

This rearrangement joins TRBV7-9 to TRBJ1-1; D is unresolved. The CDR3 loop spans 14 amino acids. Germline V gives CDR1 SEHNR, CDR2 FQNEAQ (reference sequence). Trimming left V 5 bases short and J 1 base short, with 11 bases between. This CDR3 reads CASSELSGNTEAFF. Here the CDR3 DNA reads TGTGCCAGCAGCGAGTTGTCGGGGAACACTGAAGCTTTCTTT.

The CDR3 spells CASSVSGGATDTQYF. CDR3 DNA: TGTGCCAGCAGTGTTTCCGGGGGGGCCACAGATACGCAGTATTTT. This rearrangement joins TRBV6-4 to TRBJ2-3; 8 bases agree with TRBD2. With V trimmed by 4 bases and J by 2 bases, 5 bases remained unmatched. This CDR3 region has 15 residues. Germline V gives CDR1 MRHNA, CDR2 SNTAGT.

The rearrangement joins TRBV28 to TRBJ1-3; TRBD1 matches at 7 bases. This CDR3 contains 10 residues. Germline loops: CDR1 MDHEN, CDR2 SYDVKM. The CDR3 here is CAAQGDTIYF. DNA of the CDR3: TGTGCGGCGCAGGGGGACACCATATATTTT.

This chain connects TRBV7-3 to TRBJ2-1, with 14 bases identical to TRBD2. The CDR3 consists of 17 residues. Germline CDR1 reads SGHTA; CDR2 reads FQGTGA. Trimming at V came to 5 bases and at J to 6 bases, leaving 9 bases not matched to a gene. The CDR3: CASSPGPGLAGANEQFF. DNA for the CDR3: TGTGCCAGCAGCCCGGGGCCGGGACTAGCGGGGGCCAATGAGCAGTTCTTC.

The chain carries TRBV7-2 and TRBJ1-4, with 8 bases fitting TRBD1. The germline V gene encodes CDR1 SGHTA and CDR2 FQGNSA. J lost 7 bases, V lost 5 bases, and 9 bases had no gene match. The CDR3 contains 15 residues. CDR3 bases: TGTGCCAGCAGCGAGCAGGGGGCGGCTTTTGAAAAACTGTTTTTT. Translated: CASSEQGAAFEKLFF.

This sequence joins TRBV28 and TRBJ1-1, with D possibly being TRBD1 (6 bases). This CDR3 is built from 17 residues. V shed 3 bases and J shed 4 bases, with 21 bases lying between them. Germline-derived CDR1 and CDR2 are MDHEN and SYDVKM. CDR3 amino acids: CASSFSYGAGVGTEAFF. The CDR3 coding sequence is TGTGCCAGCAGTTTTAGTTATGGTGCAGGGGTAGGCACTGAAGCTTTCTTT.

This clone was seen a few times. The rearrangement joins TRBV14 to TRBJ2-1; 8 bases are shared with TRBD2. Losses at the gene ends were 4 bases for V and 2 bases for J; bases not matched to a gene: 7. The CDR3 loop spans 16 amino acids. CDR1 is SGHDN, CDR2 FVKESK, per germline. CDR3 DNA: TGTGCCAGCAGCCTCGCGGGGGGATACGCCTACAATGAGCAGTTCTTC. Protein product: CASSLAGGYAYNEQFF.

The chain joins TRBV7-9 to TRBJ1-1; 10 bases fit TRBD1. The junction had 5 bases not matched to a gene; V was cut back by 6 bases and J by 7 bases. The germline V gene encodes CDR1 SEHNR and CDR2 FQNEAQ (reference sequence). The CDR3 spans 13 residues. The CDR3 loop is CASRTGGSIEAFF. In nucleotides, the CDR3 is TGTGCCAGCAGGACAGGGGGCTCAATTGAAGCTTTCTTT.

V is TRBV19 and J is TRBJ1-2; 8 bases fit TRBD1. V was clipped by 4 bases and J by 4 bases; unmatched bases: 2. CDR1 and CDR2 from the germline V gene are LNHDA and SQIVND (reference sequence). This CDR3 spans 13 amino acids. This CDR3 is CASSRDRIYGYTF. The DNA of the CDR3 is TGTGCCAGTAGTAGGGACAGGATCTATGGCTACACCTTC. Full variable domain (rest looked up from reference TRBV19 and TRBJ1-2): DGGITQSPKYLFRKEGQNVTLSCEQNLNHDAMYWYRQDPGQGLRLIYYSQIVNDFQKGDIAEGYSVSREKKESFPLTVTSAQKNPTAFYLCASSRDRIYGYTFGSGTRLTVV.

The rearrangement uses TRBV4-2 and TRBJ1-1; 10 bases match TRBD1. This CDR3 has 14 amino acids. Germline lookup yields CDR1 LGHNA and CDR2 YNFKEQ. J lost 2 bases, V lost 10 bases, and 7 bases had no gene match. The CDR3 sequence is CATWDRGRNTEAFF. The CDR3, as DNA: TGTGCCACATGGGACAGGGGAAGAAACACTGAAGCTTTCTTT.

In DNA, the CDR3 is TGTGCCAGCAGCCAAGGGAGCTCCTATAATTCACCCCTCCACTTT. Protein sequence: CASSQGSSYNSPLHF. The chain has TRBV4-2 and TRBJ1-6; D uncertain. Germline V gene lookup returns CDR1 LGHNA and CDR2 YNFKEQ. Between the trimmed V and J ends, which lost 1 base and 0 bases, there was a span of 4 bases. There are 15 residues in the CDR3.

This chain joins TRBV7-2 and TRBJ1-6; tentative D call: TRBD1 (5 bases). Trimming shortened V by 4 bases and J by 7 bases, and 11 bases separated the two germline ends. Germline CDR1 SGHTA, CDR2 FQGNSA. This CDR3 region has 14 residues. Here the CDR3 reads CASSSPGLNSPLHF. CDR3 nucleotide sequence: TGTGCCAGCAGCTCTCCAGGGTTGAATTCACCCCTCCACTTT.

The chain couples TRBV4-2 to TRBJ1-2; D is uncertain. The germline gives CDR1 LGHNA, CDR2 YNFKEQ. The CDR3 is 14 amino acids. V dropped 5 bases and J dropped 8 bases, with 18 bases sitting between them. CDR3 bases: TGTGCCAGCAGCGTACCCGGCGGGGTAAGCGGCTACACCTTC. Its protein product is CASSVPGGVSGYTF.

J is TRBJ1-5 and V is TRBV29-1; 11 positions match TRBD1. This CDR3 has 13 residues. From germline, CDR1 is SQVTM and CDR2 ANQGSEA. The junction had 4 bases not matched to a gene; V was cut back by 6 bases and J by 6 bases. The CDR3 DNA sequence: TGCAGCGTGGCCGGGACAGGGGGTCAGCCCCAGCATTTT. This encodes CSVAGTGGQPQHF.

Only a few counts were recorded for this clone. The chain is built from TRBV6-4 and TRBJ2-2; 9 nucleotides agree with TRBD1. Trimming took 4 bases from V and 5 from J; bases not matched to a gene: 2. This CDR3 has 14 amino acids. The germline gives CDR1 MRHNA, CDR2 SNTAGT. CDR3 protein: CASSGGTGTGELFF. The CDR3 bases are TGTGCCAGCAGTGGAGGGACAGGGACCGGGGAGCTGTTTTTT.

This clone came up once. The V gene is TRBV10-3, the J gene TRBJ2-3; D is possibly TRBD2 (6 bases). The CDR3 contains 14 residues. The V end lost 4 bases, the J end lost 3 bases, and 11 bases lay between the germline ends. Germline V gene lookup returns CDR1 ENHRY and CDR2 SYGVKD. The CDR3 sequence is CAISVGRETDTQYF. The CDR3 nucleotides are TGTGCCATCAGTGTAGGCCGGGAGACAGATACGCAGTATTTT.

The chain recombines TRBV28 with TRBJ2-7, with 7 bases lining up with TRBD1. Germline V gene data show CDR1 as MDHEN and CDR2 as SYDVKM. V lost 10 bases to trimming and J lost 3 bases; unmatched junction nucleotides: 6. This CDR3 has 12 residues. CDR3 loop: CATGTELYEQYF. The CDR3 DNA reads TGTGCCACCGGGACAGAACTCTACGAGCAGTACTTC.